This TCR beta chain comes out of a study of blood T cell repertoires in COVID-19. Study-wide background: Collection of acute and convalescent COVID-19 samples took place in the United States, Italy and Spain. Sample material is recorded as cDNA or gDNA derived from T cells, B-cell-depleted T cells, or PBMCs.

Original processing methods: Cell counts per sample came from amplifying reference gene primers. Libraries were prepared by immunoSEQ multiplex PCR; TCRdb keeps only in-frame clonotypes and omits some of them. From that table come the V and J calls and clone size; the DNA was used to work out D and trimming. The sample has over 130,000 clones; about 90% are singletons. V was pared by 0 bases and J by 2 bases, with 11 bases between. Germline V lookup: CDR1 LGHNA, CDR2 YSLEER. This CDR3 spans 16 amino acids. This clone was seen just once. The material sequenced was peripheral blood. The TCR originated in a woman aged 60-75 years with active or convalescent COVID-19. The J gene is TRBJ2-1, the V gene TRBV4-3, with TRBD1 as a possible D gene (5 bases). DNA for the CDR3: TGCGCCAGCAGCCAAGATCTGCAGGGCACCTACAATGAGCAGTTCTTC. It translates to CASSQDLQGTYNEQFF.